This T cell receptor beta chain originates from a study of cytomegalovirus exposure and HLA in healthy donors. Germline V gene sequence: CDR1 SGHRS, CDR2 YFSETQ. The CDR3 sequence is 15 residues long. The trim removed 3 bases at V and 4 bases at J, leaving 9 bases unmatched. With 60 Vbeta and 13 Jbeta primers, the PCR was carried out. Libraries were prepared by immunoSEQ multiplex PCR; TCRdb keeps only in-frame clonotypes and omits some of them. Among around 130,000 clones listed, approximately 85% were seen once. The chain is built from TRBV5-1 and TRBJ1-1; 7 positions agree with TRBD1. The sample consisted of PBMCs. This TCR derives from a woman aged 30 to 39 in good health and CMV-seropositive. The CDR3 loop reads CASSSRRGGFTEAFF. Here the CDR3 DNA reads TGCGCCAGCAGCTCCCGGAGAGGGGGCTTCACTGAAGCTTTCTTT.